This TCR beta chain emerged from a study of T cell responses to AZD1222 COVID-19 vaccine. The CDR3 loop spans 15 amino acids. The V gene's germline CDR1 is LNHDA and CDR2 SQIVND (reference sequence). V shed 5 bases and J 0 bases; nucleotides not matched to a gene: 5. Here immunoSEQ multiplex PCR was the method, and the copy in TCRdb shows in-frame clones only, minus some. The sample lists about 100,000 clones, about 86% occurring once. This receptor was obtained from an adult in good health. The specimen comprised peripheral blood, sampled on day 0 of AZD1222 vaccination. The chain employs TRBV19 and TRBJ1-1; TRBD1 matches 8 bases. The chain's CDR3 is CASSPRDRLNTEAFF. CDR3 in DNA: TGTGCCAGTAGTCCCCGGGACAGGCTGAACACTGAAGCTTTCTTT.